One sample yielded the 10 T cell receptor beta chains listed below, sequenced in a study of blood T cell repertoires in COVID-19. The protocol was immunoSEQ multiplex PCR, while the TCRdb copy is restricted to in-frame clones and leaves out a portion. The table has 300,000 to 350,000 clones, 87% seen once. Sequenced material: peripheral blood. The receptors shown here come from a man aged 18-30 years with active or convalescent COVID-19.

The V call is TRBV29-1, the J call TRBJ2-1, with D maybe TRBD1 (5 bases). The CDR3 has 14 residues. V was clipped by 3 bases and J by 5 bases, with 14 bases between them. Germline values: CDR1 SQVTM, CDR2 ANQGSEA. The CDR3 DNA reads TGCAGCGTTGACGTGGCAGGGCGGCACAATGAGCAGTTCTTC. Its translation: CSVDVAGRHNEQFF.

The gene calls are TRBV5-1 and TRBJ1-1; D unclear. With 0 bases removed from V and 0 bases from J, the gap between germline ends came to 6 bases. CDR1 and CDR2 (germline): SGHRS, YFSETQ. The CDR3 sequence is 14 residues long. The CDR3, as DNA: TGCGCCAGCAGCTTGGCCCCCATGAACACTGAAGCTTTCTTT. This gives the protein CASSLAPMNTEAFF.

The chain recombines TRBV18 with TRBJ1-4; no reliable D call. CDR1 and CDR2 from the germline V gene are KGHSH and LQKENI. CDR3 length: 16 residues. V lost 1 base, J lost 0 bases, and 9 bases lay in between. The CDR3 coding sequence is TGTGCCAGCTCACCACGGAGCTGGCCAACTAATGAAAAACTGTTTTTT. This gives the protein CASSPRSWPTNEKLFF.

The genes are TRBV13 and TRBJ1-1; 7 bases align to TRBD1. Germline V gene sequence: CDR1 PRHDT, CDR2 FYEKMQ (reference sequence). V gave up 5 bases and J gave up 7 bases; unmatched junction bases: 4. The CDR3 loop spans 12 amino acids. For the CDR3, the DNA is TGTGCCAGCAGCCTCACAGGGGATGAAGCTTTCTTT. This gives the protein CASSLTGDEAFF.

This chain links TRBV11-2 with TRBJ1-4; D uncertain. The CDR3 runs to 13 residues. Looked up from germline, CDR1 is SGHAT and CDR2 is FQNNGV. V lost 1 base and J lost 7, with 7 bases in between. Written as DNA, the CDR3 is TGTGCCAGCAGCTTAGGGTGGAGTGAAAAACTGTTTTTT. Protein sequence: CASSLGWSEKLFF.

This chain joins TRBV5-1 and TRBJ2-6; D gene uncertain. Trimming cost V 5 bases and J 5 bases, with 11 bases left between them. The CDR3 contains 14 residues. Germline CDR1 is SGHRS and CDR2 is YFSETQ. Here the CDR3 reads CASSGDSRANVLTF. CDR3 DNA sequence: TGCGCCAGCAGTGGAGATTCTCGGGCCAACGTCCTGACTTTC.

This clone was seen a single time. V gene TRBV6-5 combines with J gene TRBJ1-2; 8 bases agree with TRBD1. Trimming took 4 bases from V and 3 from J; bases not matched to a gene: 4. This CDR3 comprises 14 residues. Germline CDR1 MNHEY, CDR2 SVGAGI. CDR3 in DNA: TGTGCCAGCAGTTTCCAGGACAGGGACTATGGCTACACCTTC. This gives the protein CASSFQDRDYGYTF.

This clone came up once. This sequence joins TRBV5-1 and TRBJ2-7; TRBD1 might be the D (5 bases). CDR3 length equals 15 residues. CDR1 is SGHRS, CDR2 YFSETQ, per germline. Trimming took 0 bases from V and 2 from J, leaving 12 bases between them. CDR3 loop: CASSLAPGSPYEQYF. CDR3 nucleotide sequence: TGCGCCAGCAGCTTGGCTCCAGGGTCACCCTACGAGCAGTACTTC.

V gene TRBV7-9 combines with J gene TRBJ1-2; D is possibly TRBD1 (5 bases). Trimming stripped 5 bases from V and 7 bases from J, with 8 bases between. Looked up from germline, CDR1 is SEHNR and CDR2 is FQNEAQ (reference sequence). This CDR3 contains 11 residues. The CDR3 DNA is TGTGCCAGCAGCCTGGACACTGGCTACACCTTC. Its protein is CASSLDTGYTF.

V gene TRBV5-5 combines with J gene TRBJ2-7; 7 nucleotides agree with TRBD1. The trim removed 3 bases at V and 6 bases at J, leaving 9 bases unmatched. The CDR3 covers 14 residues. Germline CDR1 reads SGHKS; CDR2 reads YYEKEE (reference sequence). CDR3 coding DNA: TGTGCCAGCAGCTCGGTGACAGGGTCGGGCGAGCAGTACTTC. Protein product: CASSSVTGSGEQYF.